Following are 3 T cell receptor beta chains from one sample sequenced in a study of T cell changes during pregnancy in multiple sclerosis. The repertoire was sequenced with immunoSEQ multiplex PCR; TCRdb's copy has only in-frame clones and lacks some. The table has some 52,000 clones, approximately 90% seen once; the top ten hold 0.35% to 0.45%. Sequencing was performed on CD4+ T cells from peripheral blood mononuclear cells, taken before pregnancy. Receptor source: a female donor with multiple sclerosis, enrolled in a pregnancy study.

The chain carries TRBV15 and TRBJ2-5; D may be TRBD2 (5 bases). V lost 0 bases to trimming and J lost 4 bases, with 18 bases between them. Germline values: CDR1 LNHNV, CDR2 YYDKDF (reference sequence). The CDR3 is 17 amino acids. The chain's CDR3 is CATSRDRKRRLGETQYF. The CDR3 DNA reads TGTGCCACCAGCAGAGATAGGAAGCGGCGCTTAGGAGAGACCCAGTACTTC. Drawing the rest from reference TRBV15 and TRBJ2-5, the complete variable domain is DAMVIQNPRYQVTQFGKPVTLSCSQTLNHNVMYWYQQKSSQAPKLLFHYYDKDFNNEADTPDNFQSRRPNTSFCFLDIRSPGLGDTAMYLCATSRDRKRRLGETQYFGPGTRLLVL.

The rearrangement links TRBV2 to TRBJ2-7; D might be TRBD2 (6 bases). The germline V gene has CDR1 SNHLY and CDR2 FYNNEI. Trimming stripped 7 bases from V and 2 bases from J, with 21 bases between. This CDR3 contains 16 residues. CDR3 in amino acids: CASKSPIRLVTYEQYF. In DNA form, the CDR3 reads TGTGCCAGCAAATCCCCCATTCGACTAGTTACCTACGAGCAGTACTTC.

The chain has TRBV7-6 and TRBJ2-5, with 9 bases lining up with TRBD2. The V and J ends lost 4 bases and 3 bases, in that order; junction bases with no gene match: 3. Germline CDR1 reads SGHVS; CDR2 reads FNYEAQ. The CDR3 length is 14 residues. CDR3 in amino acids: CASSYSGRKETQYF. Written as DNA, the CDR3 is TGTGCCAGCAGCTATAGCGGGAGAAAAGAGACCCAGTACTTC. Full variable domain (rest looked up from reference TRBV7-6 and TRBJ2-5): GAGVSQSPRYKVTKRGQDVALRCDPISGHVSLYWYRQALGQGPEFLTYFNYEAQQDKSGLPNDRFSAERPEGSISTLTIQRTEQRDSAMYRCASSYSGRKETQYFGPGTRLLVL.